This T cell receptor beta chain was identified in a study of beta chain features in type 1 diabetes. Study-wide results and caveats: Type 1 diabetes patients had moderately but significantly shorter TCRB CDR3s in all four CD4+ subsets.

Reverse transcribing all isolated RNA meant expressed TCRB transcripts were sequenced. Using immunoSEQ multiplex PCR, the repertoire was profiled, and TCRdb retains in-frame clones only, with some absent. The profile shows about 160,000 clones, 10% of them singletons. The CDR3 is made up of 14 amino acids. Germline V lookup: CDR1 MDHEN, CDR2 SYDVKM. The J segment lost 5 bases and the V segment lost 9 bases, leaving 9 bases of the junction unmatched. Regarding this clone: Its target is not known.

The rearrangement joins TRBV28 to TRBJ2-2, with 7 bases that match TRBD2. The source material was central memory CD4+ T cells from blood. The source of this sequence is a young man with type 1 diabetes. The CDR3 reads CASLGGRVTGELFF. The CDR3, as DNA: TGTGCCAGTCTAGGAGGGAGGGTGACCGGGGAGCTGTTTTTT.